One and the same sample provided the 15 T cell receptor beta chains below, sequenced in a study of cytomegalovirus exposure and HLA in healthy donors. Primers: 60 Vbeta forward and 13 Jbeta reverse. The assay was immunoSEQ multiplex PCR, and TCRdb's table has in-frame clones only and misses some. The table lists around 170,000 clones, 80% of them singletons. Material for sequencing was PBMCs. All receptors derive from a man aged 35 to 55 in good health and CMV-seronegative.

This sequence joins TRBV6-6 and TRBJ2-7; D gene uncertain. The CDR3 is 13 residues long. The germline V gene has CDR1 MNHNY and CDR2 SVGAGI (reference sequence). V was pared by 2 bases and J by 2 bases, with 7 bases between. DNA of the CDR3: TGTGCCAGCAGTTACAACAGAGCCTACGAGCAGTACTTC. Translation: CASSYNRAYEQYF.

The V call is TRBV11-2, the J call TRBJ2-1; 12 nucleotides match TRBD1. The CDR3 loop spans 16 amino acids. V lost 1 base and J lost 9; bases outside the gene matches: 7. Germline CDR1 and CDR2: SGHAT and FQNNGV. The CDR3 DNA is TGTGCCAGCAGCTTAGTTCGGGGACAGGGGGCCGGTGAGCAGTTCTTC. It yields the protein CASSLVRGQGAGEQFF.

The V and J genes are TRBV5-1 and TRBJ2-2; 9 bases agree with TRBD2. V lost 0 bases to trimming and J lost 4 bases; unmatched junction nucleotides: 4. Germline V gene lookup returns CDR1 SGHRS and CDR2 YFSETQ. The CDR3 has 16 amino acids. The CDR3 sequence: CASSLGAGLATGELFF. CDR3 nucleotide sequence: TGCGCCAGCAGCTTGGGGGCGGGACTAGCCACCGGGGAGCTGTTTTTT.

This clone was picked up a small number of times. The V gene is TRBV4-3, the J gene TRBJ1-2; 8 bases match TRBD1. Germline V gene data show CDR1 as LGHNA and CDR2 as YSLEER. The CDR3 has 15 residues. V was clipped by 0 bases and J by 9 bases; unmatched bases: 9. CDR3 protein: CASSQDSGQGESYTF. The CDR3, as DNA: TGCGCCAGCAGCCAAGACTCCGGACAGGGAGAAAGCTACACCTTC.

The chain employs TRBV30 and TRBJ2-5; 9 bases are a match to TRBD2. The CDR3 is 13 residues long. The germline V gene has CDR1 GTSNPN and CDR2 SVGIG (reference sequence). Germline trimming cut 7 bases from V and 5 bases from J; bases unmatched to any gene: 8. CDR3 residues: CASSGGLGETQYF. The DNA for the CDR3 is TGTGCCTCCAGCGGGGGGCTAGGGGAGACCCAGTACTTC.

V gene TRBV10-3 combines with J gene TRBJ1-4, with 7 nucleotides matching TRBD1. Germline values: CDR1 ENHRY, CDR2 SYGVKD. The CDR3 consists of 14 residues. V lost 0 bases to trimming and J lost 7 bases; unmatched junction nucleotides: 2. Here the CDR3 reads CAISESAGGEKLFF. CDR3 DNA: TGTGCCATCAGTGAGTCGGCAGGGGGTGAAAAACTGTTTTTT.

The rearrangement links TRBV27 to TRBJ1-5, with unresolved D. Trimming left V 8 bases short and J 1 base short, with 12 bases between. The CDR3 contains 14 residues. Germline CDR1 is MNHEY and CDR2 is SMNVEV (reference sequence). CDR3 nucleotides: TGTGCCAGCTGGGCTGAAACCAGCAATCAGCCCCAGCATTTT. Translating gives CASWAETSNQPQHF.

The table lists this clone with a few counts. CDR3 protein: CASSEVPTGLAFF. CDR3 DNA sequence: TGTGCCAGCAGTGAAGTACCGACAGGGTTAGCTTTCTTT. The chain links TRBV6-1 to TRBJ1-1; TRBD1 matches 7 bases. CDR3 length: 13 residues. The V segment lost 1 base and the J segment 10 bases; nucleotides outside the gene matches: 6. Germline V gives CDR1 MNHNS, CDR2 SASEGT.

The chain combines TRBV6-6 with TRBJ1-4; 7 bases map to TRBD1. J gave up 8 bases and V 2 bases, and 5 bases lay outside the gene matches. This CDR3 has 14 residues. CDR1 and CDR2 from the germline V gene are MNHNY and SVGAGI (reference sequence). The CDR3 here is CASSYRDRWEKLFF. The CDR3 region has the DNA TGTGCCAGCAGTTACAGGGACAGATGGGAAAAACTGTTTTTT.

The chain couples TRBV7-9 to TRBJ2-7; 7 bases match TRBD1. This CDR3 spans 17 amino acids. Germline V gene sequence: CDR1 SEHNR, CDR2 FQNEAQ (reference sequence). V shed 5 bases and J 3 bases; nucleotides not matched to a gene: 16. CDR3 DNA sequence: TGTGCCAGCAGCACCCCCGCGCGACAGGGATCGGACTACGAGCAGTACTTC. This gives the protein CASSTPARQGSDYEQYF. Combining the CDR3 with reference TRBV7-9 and TRBJ2-7 gives the whole variable domain DTGVSQNPRHKITKRGQNVTFRCDPISEHNRLYWYRQTLGQGPEFLTYFQNEAQLEKSRLLSDRFSAERPKGSFSTLEIQRTEQGDSAMYLCASSTPARQGSDYEQYFGPGTRLTVT.

The rearrangement uses TRBV10-1 and TRBJ2-7, with TRBD2 matching 7 bases. CDR1 WNHNN and CDR2 SYGVQD come from the germline V gene (reference sequence). Trimming took 7 bases from V and 4 from J; bases not matched to a gene: 13. CDR3 length equals 15 residues. Here the CDR3 reads CASKLVAGLFYEQYF. The CDR3 nucleotides read TGCGCCAGCAAACTAGTAGCGGGTCTGTTTTACGAGCAGTACTTC.

This chain's CDR3 is CASRRPERNEQFF. Written as DNA, the CDR3 is TGCGCCAGCAGGAGGCCAGAGAGGAATGAGCAGTTCTTC. The chain couples TRBV10-1 to TRBJ2-1, with D unresolved. CDR1 is WNHNN, CDR2 SYGVQD, per germline (reference sequence). V was clipped by 6 bases and J by 7 bases, with 13 bases between them. This CDR3 spans 13 amino acids.

This clone appeared once. The chain has TRBV11-3 and TRBJ1-1; the D gene is possibly TRBD1 (6 bases). The germline V and J ends were trimmed by 5 bases and 0 bases, with 19 bases remaining between them. Germline-derived CDR1 and CDR2 are SGHNT and YENEEA. The CDR3 consists of 17 residues. This CDR3 reads CASSPDRPLFMNTEAFF. In DNA, the CDR3 is TGTGCCAGCAGCCCGGACAGACCCTTATTCATGAACACTGAAGCTTTCTTT.

The CDR3, as DNA: TGTGCCAGCAGCCCGGACTTGGATTATGGCTACACCTTC. Amino acid sequence: CASSPDLDYGYTF. This sequence joins TRBV7-9 and TRBJ1-2; D is undetermined. The CDR3 covers 13 residues. The germline gives CDR1 SEHNR, CDR2 FQNEAQ (reference sequence). V was pared by 5 bases and J by 5 bases, with 12 bases between.

A single count supports this clone. The chain couples TRBV4-1 to TRBJ2-3, with TRBD2 matching 8 bases. Losses at the gene ends were 3 bases for V and 0 bases for J; bases not matched to a gene: 8. This CDR3 region has 17 residues. From germline, CDR1 is MGHRA and CDR2 YSYEKL. The CDR3, as DNA: TGCGCCAGCAGCCACCCCGGGAGGGCTGCTAGCACAGATACGCAGTATTTT. Translating gives CASSHPGRAASTDTQYF.